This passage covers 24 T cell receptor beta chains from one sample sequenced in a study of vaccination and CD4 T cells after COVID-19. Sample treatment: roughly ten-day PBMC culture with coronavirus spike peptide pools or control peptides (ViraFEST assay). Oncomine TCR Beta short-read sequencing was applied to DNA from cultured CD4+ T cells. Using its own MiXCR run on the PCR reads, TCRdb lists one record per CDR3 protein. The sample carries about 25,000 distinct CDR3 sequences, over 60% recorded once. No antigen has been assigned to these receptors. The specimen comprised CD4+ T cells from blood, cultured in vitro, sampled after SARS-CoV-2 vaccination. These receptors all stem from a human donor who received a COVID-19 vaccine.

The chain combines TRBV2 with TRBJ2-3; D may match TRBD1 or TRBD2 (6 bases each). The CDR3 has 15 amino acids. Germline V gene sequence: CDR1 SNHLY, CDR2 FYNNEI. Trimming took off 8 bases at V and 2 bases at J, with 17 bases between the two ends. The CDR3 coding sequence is TGTGCCAGCGTTTGGGGGGCCGATGTCACAGATACGCAGTATTTT. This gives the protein CASVWGADVTDTQYF.

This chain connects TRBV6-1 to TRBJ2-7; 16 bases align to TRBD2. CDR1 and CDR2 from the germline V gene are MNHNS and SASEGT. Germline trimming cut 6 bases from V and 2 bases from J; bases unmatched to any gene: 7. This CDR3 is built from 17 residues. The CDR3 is CASRSGTSGGAPYEQYF. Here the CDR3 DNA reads TGTGCCAGCAGATCCGGGACTAGCGGGGGGGCTCCCTACGAGCAGTACTTC.

The CDR3 region is CANNLNWGNYGYTF. In nucleotides, the CDR3 is TGTGCCAACAACCTGAACTGGGGGAACTATGGCTACACCTTC. The chain joins TRBV6-1 to TRBJ1-2; D perhaps matches TRBD1 (5 bases). There are 14 residues in the CDR3. Germline assignment: CDR1 MNHNS and CDR2 SASEGT. Trimming stripped 10 bases from V and 2 bases from J, with 17 bases between.

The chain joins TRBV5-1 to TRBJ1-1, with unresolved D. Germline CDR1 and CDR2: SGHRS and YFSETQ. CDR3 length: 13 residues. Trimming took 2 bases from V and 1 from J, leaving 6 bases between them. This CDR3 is CASSFFENTEAFF. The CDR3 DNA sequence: TGCGCCAGCAGCTTTTTCGAGAACACTGAAGCTTTCTTT. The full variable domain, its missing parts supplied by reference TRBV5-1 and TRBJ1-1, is KAGVTQTPRYLIKTRGQQVTLSCSPISGHRSVSWYQQTPGQGLQFLFEYFSETQRNKGNFPGRFSGRQFSNSRSEMNVSTLELGDSALYLCASSFFENTEAFFGQGTRLTVV.

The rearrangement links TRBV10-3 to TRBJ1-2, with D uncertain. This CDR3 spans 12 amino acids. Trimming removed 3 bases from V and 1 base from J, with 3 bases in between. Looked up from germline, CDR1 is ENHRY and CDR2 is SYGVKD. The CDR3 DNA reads TGTGCCATCAGTGATGGTAACTATGGCTACACCTTC. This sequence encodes CAISDGNYGYTF.

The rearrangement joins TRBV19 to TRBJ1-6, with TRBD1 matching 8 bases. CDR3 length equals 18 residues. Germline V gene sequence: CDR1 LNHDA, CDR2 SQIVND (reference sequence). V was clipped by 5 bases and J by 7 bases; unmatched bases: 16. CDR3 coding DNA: TGTGCCAGTAGTTTACTCCGACCTACAGGGGGGATAAATTCACCCCTCCACTTT. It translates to CASSLLRPTGGINSPLHF. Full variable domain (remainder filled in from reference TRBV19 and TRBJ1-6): DGGITQSPKYLFRKEGQNVTLSCEQNLNHDAMYWYRQDPGQGLRLIYYSQIVNDFQKGDIAEGYSVSREKKESFPLTVTSAQKNPTAFYLCASSLLRPTGGINSPLHFGNGTRLTVT.

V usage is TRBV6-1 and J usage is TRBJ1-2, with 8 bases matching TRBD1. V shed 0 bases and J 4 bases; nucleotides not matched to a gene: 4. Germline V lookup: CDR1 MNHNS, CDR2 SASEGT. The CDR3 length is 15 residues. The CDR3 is CASSEARTGRYGYTF. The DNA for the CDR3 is TGTGCCAGCAGTGAAGCGAGGACAGGGCGCTATGGCTACACCTTC.

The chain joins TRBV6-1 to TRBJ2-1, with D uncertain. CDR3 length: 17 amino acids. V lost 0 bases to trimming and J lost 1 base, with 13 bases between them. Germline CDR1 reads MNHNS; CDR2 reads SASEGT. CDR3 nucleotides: TGTGCCAGCAGTGAAGCCCCCGAGGCACCTTCCTACAATGAGCAGTTCTTC. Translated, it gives CASSEAPEAPSYNEQFF.

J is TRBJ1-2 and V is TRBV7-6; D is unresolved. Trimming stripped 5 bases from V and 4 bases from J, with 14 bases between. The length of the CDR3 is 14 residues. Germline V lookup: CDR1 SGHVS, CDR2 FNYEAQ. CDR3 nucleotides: TGTGCCAGCAGCCGCCGGGAGGCAGTCTATGGCTACACCTTC. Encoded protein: CASSRREAVYGYTF.

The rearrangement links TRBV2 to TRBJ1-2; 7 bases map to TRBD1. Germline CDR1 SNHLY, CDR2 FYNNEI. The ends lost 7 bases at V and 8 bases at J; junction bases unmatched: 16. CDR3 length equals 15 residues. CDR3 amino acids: CASTKDRTRGGGYTF. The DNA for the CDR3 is TGTGCCAGCACCAAGGACAGGACCCGGGGGGGGGGCTACACCTTC.

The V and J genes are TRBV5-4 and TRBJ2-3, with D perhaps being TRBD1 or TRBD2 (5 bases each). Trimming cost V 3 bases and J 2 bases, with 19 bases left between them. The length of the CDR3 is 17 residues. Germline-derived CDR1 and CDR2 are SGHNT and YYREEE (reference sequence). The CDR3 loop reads CASSSSWGGGPTDTQYF. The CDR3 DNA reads TGTGCCAGCAGCTCTAGTTGGGGCGGAGGTCCCACAGATACGCAGTATTTT.

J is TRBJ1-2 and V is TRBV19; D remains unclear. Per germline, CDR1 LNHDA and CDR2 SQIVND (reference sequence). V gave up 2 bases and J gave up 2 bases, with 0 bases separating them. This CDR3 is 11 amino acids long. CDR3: CASSINYGYTF. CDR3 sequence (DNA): TGTGCCAGTAGTATAAACTATGGCTACACCTTC.

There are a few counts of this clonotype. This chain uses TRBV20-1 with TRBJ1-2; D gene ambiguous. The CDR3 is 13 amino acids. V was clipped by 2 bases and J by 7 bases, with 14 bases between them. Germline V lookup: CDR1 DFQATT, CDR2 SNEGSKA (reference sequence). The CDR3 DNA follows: TGCAGTGCTAGAAATCAGCTTTTGGGTGGCTACACCTTC. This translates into CSARNQLLGGYTF.

The CDR3 region has the DNA TGTGCCAGCGAATTCCTAGCGGGGGGTTCCTACGAGCAGTACTTC. Translated: CASEFLAGGSYEQYF. The chain recombines TRBV6-1 with TRBJ2-7; 11 bases line up with TRBD2. After removal of 8 bases from V and 1 base from J, the junction contained 7 bases not matched to a gene. Germline CDR1 reads MNHNS; CDR2 reads SASEGT. The CDR3 covers 15 residues.

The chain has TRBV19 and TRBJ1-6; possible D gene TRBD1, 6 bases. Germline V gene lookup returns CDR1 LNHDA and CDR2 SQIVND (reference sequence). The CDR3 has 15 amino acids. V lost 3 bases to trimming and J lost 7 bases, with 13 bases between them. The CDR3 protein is CASSIWGQRNSPLHF. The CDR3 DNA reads TGTGCCAGTAGTATTTGGGGGCAGAGGAATTCACCCCTCCACTTT. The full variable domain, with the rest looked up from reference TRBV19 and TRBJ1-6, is DGGITQSPKYLFRKEGQNVTLSCEQNLNHDAMYWYRQDPGQGLRLIYYSQIVNDFQKGDIAEGYSVSREKKESFPLTVTSAQKNPTAFYLCASSIWGQRNSPLHFGNGTRLTVT.

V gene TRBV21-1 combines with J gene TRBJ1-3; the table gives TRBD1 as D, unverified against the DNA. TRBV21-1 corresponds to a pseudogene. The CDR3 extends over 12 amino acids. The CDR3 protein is CASSKDQGTGYF. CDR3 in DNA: TGTGCCAGCAGCAAAGATCAGGGAACCGGGTATTTT.

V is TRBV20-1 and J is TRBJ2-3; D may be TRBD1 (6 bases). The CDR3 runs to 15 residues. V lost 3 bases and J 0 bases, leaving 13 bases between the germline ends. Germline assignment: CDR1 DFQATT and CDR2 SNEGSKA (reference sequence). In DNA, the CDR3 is TGCAGTGCTAGCCAACGGACAGCTAGCACAGATACGCAGTATTTT. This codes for CSASQRTASTDTQYF.

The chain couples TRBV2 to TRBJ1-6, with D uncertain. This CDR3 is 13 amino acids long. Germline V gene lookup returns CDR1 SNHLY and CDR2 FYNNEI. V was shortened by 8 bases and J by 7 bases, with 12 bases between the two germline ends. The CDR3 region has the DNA TGTGCCAGCGAGGCCGACCGCAATTCACCCCTCCACTTT. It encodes CASEADRNSPLHF.

The chain's CDR3 is CASSYSQVGETQYF. CDR3 DNA sequence: TGTGCCAGCAGTTACTCCCAGGTCGGAGAGACCCAGTACTTC. The chain has TRBV6-5 and TRBJ2-5; no reliable D call. There are 14 residues in the CDR3. Trimming removed 0 bases from V and 4 bases from J, with 9 bases in between. The germline V gene has CDR1 MNHEY and CDR2 SVGAGI.

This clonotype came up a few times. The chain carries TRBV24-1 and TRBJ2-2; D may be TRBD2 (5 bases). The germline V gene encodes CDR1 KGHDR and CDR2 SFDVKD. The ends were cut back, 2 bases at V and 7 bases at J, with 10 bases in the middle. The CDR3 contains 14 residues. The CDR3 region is CATSDSWTGGELFF. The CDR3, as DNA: TGTGCCACCAGTGATTCCTGGACTGGCGGGGAGCTGTTTTTT.

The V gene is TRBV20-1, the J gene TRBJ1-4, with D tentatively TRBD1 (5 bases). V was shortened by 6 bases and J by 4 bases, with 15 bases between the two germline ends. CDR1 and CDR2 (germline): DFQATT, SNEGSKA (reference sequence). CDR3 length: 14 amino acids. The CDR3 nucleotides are TGCAGTGCCCTACCGGGGGTGAATAATGAAAAACTGTTTTTT. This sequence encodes CSALPGVNNEKLFF.

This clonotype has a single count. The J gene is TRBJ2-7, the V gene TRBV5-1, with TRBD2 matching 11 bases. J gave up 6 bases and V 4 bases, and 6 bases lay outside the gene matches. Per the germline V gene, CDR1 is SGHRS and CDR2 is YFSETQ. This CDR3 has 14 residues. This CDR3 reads CASSLETSGAEQYF. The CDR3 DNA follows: TGCGCCAGCAGCCTGGAGACTAGCGGGGCCGAGCAGTACTTC.

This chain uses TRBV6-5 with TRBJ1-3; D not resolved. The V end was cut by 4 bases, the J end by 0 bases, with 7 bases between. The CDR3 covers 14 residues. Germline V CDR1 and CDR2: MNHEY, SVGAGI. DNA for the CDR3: TGTGCCAGCAGTTTGGAATACTCTGGAAACACCATATATTTT. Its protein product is CASSLEYSGNTIYF.

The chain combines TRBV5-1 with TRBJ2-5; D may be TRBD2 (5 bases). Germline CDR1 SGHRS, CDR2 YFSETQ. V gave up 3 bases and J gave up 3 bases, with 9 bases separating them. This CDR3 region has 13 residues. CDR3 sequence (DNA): TGCGCCAGCAGCTCGCCCGGGGAAGAGACCCAGTACTTC. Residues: CASSSPGEETQYF.